A selection of T cell receptor beta chains follows, all from one sample in a study of EBV T-cell therapy then PD-1 blockade in nasopharyngeal carcinoma. Sequencing was performed with immunoSEQ multiplex PCR; in TCRdb, only in-frame clones are kept and a portion is missing. The profile shows 14,000 or so clones, less than 90% of them singletons. No antigen is known for these receptors. This sample comprised CD8+ T cells from blood, obtained around day 99 from a patient whose treatment included autologous EBV-specific T cells and nivolumab. Receptor source: a man aged 40-49 years with nasopharyngeal carcinoma. Both conserved end residues are part of each CDR3. A D gene is named only where the DNA matches it firmly. Only part of the rows carry a size: once, few, many, or a class if the clone is expanded.

v_gene	abundance	j_gene	d_gene	CDR3aa	CDR3nt
TRBV7-9	NA	TRBJ2-3	TRBD1	CASSLGQGVYTDTQYF	TGTGCCAGCAGCTTAGGACAGGGGGTCTACACAGATACGCAGTATTTT
TRBV10-1	NA	TRBJ2-7	NA	CASIGQSPPVYEQYF	TGCGCCAGCATAGGGCAGTCCCCTCCTGTCTACGAGCAGTACTTC
TRBV4-3	NA	TRBJ1-2	TRBD1	CASSQERQGARDGYTF	TGCGCCAGCAGCCAAGAACGGCAGGGGGCACGGGATGGCTACACCTTC
TRBV19	NA	TRBJ2-3	TRBD1	CASSLPPGQGADTQYF	TGTGCCAGTAGTCTCCCCCCGGGACAGGGGGCAGATACGCAGTATTTT
TRBV5-5	once	TRBJ2-5	TRBD1	CASSLEGTGEETQYF	TGTGCCAGCAGCTTGGAGGGGACAGGGGAAGAGACCCAGTACTTC
TRBV7-3	NA	TRBJ2-3	NA	CASSDGTASTDTQYF	TGTGCCAGCAGCGACGGGACGGCTAGCACAGATACGCAGTATTTT
TRBV5-5	few	TRBJ1-3	NA	CASSLARAGTGNTIYF	TGTGCCAGCAGCTTAGCAAGGGCAGGGACTGGAAACACCATATATTTT
TRBV5-1	few	TRBJ2-7	TRBD1	CASSLRDRVNEQYF	TGCGCCAGCAGCTTAAGGGACAGGGTAAACGAGCAGTACTTC
TRBV6-2/TRBV6-3	NA	TRBJ1-5	TRBD1	CASSPDRANQPQHF	TGTGCCAGCAGCCCCGACAGGGCTAATCAGCCCCAGCATTTT
TRBV28	NA	TRBJ2-7	NA	CASSLGARSEQYF	TGTGCCAGCAGTTTAGGGGCCCGTAGTGAGCAGTACTTC
TRBV13	NA	TRBJ1-1	TRBD1	CASSVGTGYTEAFF	TGTGCCAGCAGCGTCGGGACAGGGTACACTGAAGCTTTCTTT
TRBV6-5	NA	TRBJ1-2	NA	CASGPSGPRYGYTF	TGTGCCAGCGGGCCTTCGGGGCCTAGGTATGGCTACACCTTC
TRBV4-1	NA	TRBJ1-2	NA	CASSHRGSYGYTF	TGCGCCAGCAGCCACCGGGGCTCCTATGGCTACACCTTC
TRBV4-1	NA	TRBJ2-1	NA	CASSQRNYNEQFF	TGCGCCAGCAGCCAGAGGAATTACAATGAGCAGTTCTTC
TRBV12-3/TRBV12-4	NA	TRBJ2-1	NA	CASSFVDEQFF	TGTGCCAGCAGTTTCGTGGATGAGCAGTTCTTC
TRBV7-9	NA	TRBJ2-6	NA	CASSLDRTGANVLTF	TGTGCCAGCAGCTTAGACAGAACCGGGGCCAACGTCCTGACTTTC
TRBV5-5	NA	TRBJ2-6	NA	CASSQYGANVLTF	TGTGCCAGCAGCCAGTATGGGGCCAACGTCCTGACTTTC
TRBV6-6	once	TRBJ1-4	TRBD1	CASSPLGHQGDKLFF	TGTGCCAGCAGTCCTTTGGGACACCAGGGGGACAAACTGTTTTTT
TRBV21-1	NA	TRBJ2-3	NA	CASNSVEMGPDTQYF	TGTGCCAGCAATTCCGTGGAGATGGGTCCAGATACGCAGTATTTT
TRBV6-2/TRBV6-3	few	TRBJ2-7	NA	CASSYSSESYEQYF	TGTGCCAGCAGTTACTCGTCTGAATCCTACGAGCAGTACTTC
TRBV10-3	NA	TRBJ2-7	NA	CANAPTPSYEQYF	TGTGCCAACGCCCCCACCCCCTCCTACGAGCAGTACTTC
TRBV2	NA	TRBJ2-1	NA	CASSEGSLAGGQFF	TGTGCCAGCAGTGAAGGTTCCCTTGCAGGTGGGCAGTTCTTC
TRBV7-7	NA	TRBJ2-7	NA	CASSLDPGPLYEQYF	TGTGCCAGCAGCTTAGATCCAGGGCCCCTCTACGAGCAGTACTTC
TRBV27	NA	TRBJ1-1	NA	CASSHIGEGAFF	TGTGCCAGCAGTCATATTGGGGAGGGAGCTTTCTTT
TRBV6-4	NA	TRBJ2-3	TRBD2	CASSDSLAGGSGADTQYF	TGTGCCAGCAGTGACTCCCTAGCGGGGGGATCAGGCGCAGATACGCAGTATTTT
TRBV6-5	NA	TRBJ1-1	NA	CASSYGGEHLEAFF	TGTGCCAGCAGCTATGGGGGGGAACACCTTGAAGCTTTCTTT
TRBV6-5	NA	TRBJ1-4	NA	CASSYSSGYEKLFF	TGTGCCAGCAGTTACTCGTCGGGTTACGAAAAACTGTTTTTT
TRBV13	NA	TRBJ2-3	NA	CASSPRDTQYF	TGTGCCAGCAGCCCCAGAGATACGCAGTATTTT
TRBV19	NA	TRBJ2-3	NA	CASSPLSGSDTQYF	TGTGCCAGTAGTCCGCTCTCGGGCTCAGATACGCAGTATTTT
TRBV6-5	NA	TRBJ2-7	NA	CATHSGTDYYEQYF	TGTGCCACCCATAGCGGGACAGATTACTACGAGCAGTACTTC
TRBV5-6	NA	TRBJ2-2	NA	CASSLDEVGELFF	TGTGCCAGCAGCTTAGATGAGGTCGGGGAGCTGTTTTTT
TRBV29-1	NA	TRBJ2-7	NA	CSVHAGSYEQYF	TGCAGCGTCCACGCGGGGTCGTACGAGCAGTACTTC
TRBV27	NA	TRBJ2-7	NA	CASRPTYYEQYF	TGTGCCAGCAGACCCACCTACTACGAGCAGTACTTC
TRBV4-3	NA	TRBJ2-1	TRBD1	CASSYGQGIYNEQFF	TGCGCCAGCAGCTACGGACAGGGGATTTACAATGAGCAGTTCTTC
TRBV6-2/TRBV6-3	NA	TRBJ1-4	NA	CASSYPDRGRKLFF	TGTGCCAGCAGTTACCCGGATCGGGGGCGAAAACTGTTTTTT
TRBV16	NA	TRBJ2-5	NA	CASSPLPGDETQYF	TGTGCCAGCAGCCCTCTCCCAGGGGACGAGACCCAGTACTTC
TRBV4-3	NA	TRBJ2-3	NA	CASSQFADTQYF	TGCGCCAGCAGCCAATTTGCAGATACGCAGTATTTT
TRBV4-3	NA	TRBJ2-4	TRBD1	CASSQDPGTGGNIQYF	TGCGCCAGCAGCCAAGATCCCGGGACAGGGGGCAACATTCAGTACTTC
TRBV10-3	NA	TRBJ1-5	NA	CAISGGSYQPQHF	TGTGCCATCAGTGGAGGGAGCTATCAGCCCCAGCATTTT
TRBV7-9	NA	TRBJ2-3	NA	CASSPPRTTDTQYF	TGTGCCAGCAGCCCCCCTCGCACCACAGATACGCAGTATTTT
TRBV7-8	NA	TRBJ1-6	NA	CASSLEFGRANSPLHF	TGTGCCAGCAGCTTAGAATTCGGCAGGGCTAATTCACCCCTCCACTTT
TRBV9	NA	TRBJ1-1	NA	CASSVEVGTEAFF	TGTGCCAGCAGCGTAGAGGTTGGGACTGAAGCTTTCTTT
TRBV7-8	few	TRBJ2-7	TRBD1	CASSSPETGWRNEQYF	TGTGCCAGCAGCTCGCCGGAGACAGGGTGGCGTAACGAGCAGTACTTC
TRBV5-6	NA	TRBJ2-3	NA	CASSLATDTQYF	TGTGCCAGCAGCTTGGCCACAGATACGCAGTATTTT
TRBV9	NA	TRBJ1-2	NA	CASSVGREYYGYTF	TGTGCCAGCAGCGTAGGGAGGGAGTACTATGGCTACACCTTC
TRBV6-2/TRBV6-3	NA	TRBJ2-7	NA	CASSYDGSSYEQYF	TGTGCCAGCAGTTACGACGGTAGCTCCTACGAGCAGTACTTC
TRBV6-1	NA	TRBJ1-5	TRBD1	CASNDRGSNQPQHF	TGTGCCAGCAACGACAGGGGCAGCAATCAGCCCCAGCATTTT